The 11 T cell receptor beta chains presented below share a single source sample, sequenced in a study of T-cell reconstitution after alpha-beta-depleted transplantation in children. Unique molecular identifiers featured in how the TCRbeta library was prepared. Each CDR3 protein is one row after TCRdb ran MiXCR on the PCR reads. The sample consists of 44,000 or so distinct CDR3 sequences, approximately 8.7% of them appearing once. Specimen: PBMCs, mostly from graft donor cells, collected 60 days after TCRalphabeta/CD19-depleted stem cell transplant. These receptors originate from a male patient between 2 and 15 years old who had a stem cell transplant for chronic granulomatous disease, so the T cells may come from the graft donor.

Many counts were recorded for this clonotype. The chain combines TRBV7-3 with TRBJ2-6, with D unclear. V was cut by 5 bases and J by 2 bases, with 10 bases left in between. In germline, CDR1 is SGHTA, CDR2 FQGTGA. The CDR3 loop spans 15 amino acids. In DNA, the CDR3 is TGTGCCAGCAGCCCCAGTTTCACTGGGGCCAACGTCCTGACTTTC. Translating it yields CASSPSFTGANVLTF.

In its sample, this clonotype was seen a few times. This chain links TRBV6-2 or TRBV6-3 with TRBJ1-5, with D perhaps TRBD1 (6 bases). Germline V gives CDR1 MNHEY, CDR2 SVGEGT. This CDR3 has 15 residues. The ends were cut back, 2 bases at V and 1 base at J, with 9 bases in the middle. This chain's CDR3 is CASSYIDRSNQPQHF. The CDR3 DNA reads TGTGCCAGCAGTTACATCGACAGGAGCAATCAGCCCCAGCATTTT.

The CDR3 sequence is CASPWTGDAGANVLTF. The DNA for the CDR3 is TGTGCCAGCCCCTGGACAGGTGATGCTGGGGCCAACGTCCTGACTTTC. The genes are TRBV7-9 and TRBJ2-6, with TRBD1 matching 7 bases. The CDR3 has 16 residues. Germline CDR1 is SEHNR and CDR2 is FQNEAQ (reference sequence). The V gene end was trimmed by 8 bases and the J gene end by 2 bases; junction bases not matched to a gene: 9.

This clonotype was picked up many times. CDR3 loop: CSARGQGGPYEQYF. CDR3 nucleotides: TGCAGTGCTAGAGGACAGGGGGGTCCCTACGAGCAGTACTTC. V usage is TRBV20-1 and J usage is TRBJ2-7, with TRBD1 identical over 9 bases. Germline CDR1 reads DFQATT; CDR2 reads SNEGSKA (reference sequence). The CDR3 extends over 14 amino acids. V lost 1 base to trimming and J lost 2 bases; unmatched junction nucleotides: 3.

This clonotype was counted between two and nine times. The CDR3 spells CATSRDTGNTEAFF. The CDR3 coding sequence is TGTGCCACCAGCAGAGACACGGGGAACACTGAAGCTTTCTTT. The chain is built from TRBV15 and TRBJ1-1; D gene ambiguous. V gave up 0 bases and J gave up 1 base, with 6 bases separating them. Germline V CDR1 and CDR2: LNHNV, YYDKDF (reference sequence). This CDR3 region has 14 residues.

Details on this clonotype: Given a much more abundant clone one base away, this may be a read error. CDR3 amino acids: CASRTGSQIAKTIQYF. As DNA, the CDR3 is TGTGCCAGCAGGACAGGGTCCCAGATAGCCAAAACCATTCAGTACTTC. J is TRBJ2-4 and V is TRBV2, with 7 bases identical to TRBD1. The germline gives CDR1 SNHLY, CDR2 FYNNEI. This CDR3 spans 16 amino acids.

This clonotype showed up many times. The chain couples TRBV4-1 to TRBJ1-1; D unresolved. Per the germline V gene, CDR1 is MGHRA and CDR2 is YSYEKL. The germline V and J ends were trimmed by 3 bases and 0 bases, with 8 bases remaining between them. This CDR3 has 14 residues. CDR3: CASSQMRLNTEAFF. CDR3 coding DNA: TGCGCCAGCAGCCAGATGAGATTGAACACTGAAGCTTTCTTT.

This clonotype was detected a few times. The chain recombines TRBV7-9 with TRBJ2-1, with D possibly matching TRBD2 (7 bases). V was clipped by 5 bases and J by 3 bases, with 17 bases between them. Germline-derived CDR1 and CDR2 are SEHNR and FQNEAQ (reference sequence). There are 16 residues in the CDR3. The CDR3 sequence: CASSLWGGRIYNEQFF. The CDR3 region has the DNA TGTGCCAGCAGCCTCTGGGGGGGGCGCATCTACAATGAGCAGTTCTTC.

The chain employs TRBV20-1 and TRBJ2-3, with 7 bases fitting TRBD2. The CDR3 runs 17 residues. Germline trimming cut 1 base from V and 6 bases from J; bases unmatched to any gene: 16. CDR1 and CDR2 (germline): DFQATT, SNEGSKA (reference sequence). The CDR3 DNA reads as TGCAGTGCTAGAGGGGGTCCGCGGGAGTGGTTTGAGGATACGCAGTATTTT. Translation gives CSARGGPREWFEDTQYF.

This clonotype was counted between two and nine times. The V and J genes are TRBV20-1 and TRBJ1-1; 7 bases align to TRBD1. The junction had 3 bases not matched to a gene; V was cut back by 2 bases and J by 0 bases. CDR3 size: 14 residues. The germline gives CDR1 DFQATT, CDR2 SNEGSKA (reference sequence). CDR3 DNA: TGCAGTGCTAGAAAAGGGGGCATGAACACTGAAGCTTTCTTT. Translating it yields CSARKGGMNTEAFF.

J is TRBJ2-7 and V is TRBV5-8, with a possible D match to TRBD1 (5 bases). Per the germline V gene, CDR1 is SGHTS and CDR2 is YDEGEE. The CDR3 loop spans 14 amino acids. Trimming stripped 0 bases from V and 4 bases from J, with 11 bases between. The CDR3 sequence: CASSLVQGGYEQYF. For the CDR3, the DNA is TGTGCCAGCAGCTTGGTCCAGGGTGGTTACGAGCAGTACTTC.